This TCR beta chain is from a study of regulatory T cells in long-lasting Graves disease. Study observations and caveats: The work looked only at peripheral blood and did not look at thyroid tissue. Fewer public clonotypes were shared by new patients (around 1,000) than by persistent patients (about 2,500).

CDR3 length: 14 residues. Germline V gene sequence: CDR1 LNHDA, CDR2 SQIVND (reference sequence). Losses at the gene ends were 6 bases for V and 10 bases for J; bases not matched to a gene: 8. Arm-PCR of CDR3 regions and iRepertoire HTBI primers were used to build TCR beta libraries. Via MiXCR, TCRdb re-called the multiplex PCR reads, giving one row per CDR3 protein. The data show approximately 300,000 distinct CDR3 sequences, more than 15% seen once. This clonotype was seen many times. The antigen is not known. Time point meaning: newly diagnosed GD, antithyroid drugs for less than 3 months. PBMCs were the source of the RNA used for TCR sequencing.

The TCR originated in a female donor with Graves disease. This sequence joins TRBV19 and TRBJ1-4; 10 nucleotides line up with TRBD1. Sequencing used peripheral blood mononuclear cells (PBMCs), obtained at new diagnosis, from a patient treated with antithyroid drugs. CDR3 loop: CASRHRDRGRKLFF. CDR3 bases: TGTGCCAGTAGACACCGGGACAGGGGAAGAAAACTGTTTTTT.